This passage covers 23 T cell receptor beta chains from one sample sequenced in a study of cytomegalovirus exposure and HLA in healthy donors. The PCR ran on 60 Vbeta and 13 Jbeta primers. This table comes from immunoSEQ multiplex PCR, and its TCRdb copy is limited to in-frame clones, with some not included. Of 100,000 or so clones listed, roughly 69% are singletons. The source material was PBMCs. These receptors all stem from a human donor in good health.

CDR3 in DNA: TGCGCCACCCGTGGGGGGGTAAATGAAAAACTGTTTTTT. Translation: CATRGGVNEKLFF. This rearrangement joins TRBV10-1 to TRBJ1-4; a possible D gene is TRBD1 (5 bases). The V gene's germline CDR1 is WNHNN and CDR2 SYGVQD (reference sequence). V shed 10 bases and J shed 5 bases, with 14 bases lying between them. CDR3 length equals 13 residues.

Written as DNA, the CDR3 is TGTGCCAGTAGTATAGAGAGACAGGGGGCGAAAAGGTTAGGCTACACCTTC. This codes for CASSIERQGAKRLGYTF. The chain recombines TRBV19 with TRBJ1-2; 10 bases agree with TRBD1. J gave up 8 bases and V 0 bases, and 12 bases lay outside the gene matches. This CDR3 is built from 17 residues. Germline CDR1 is LNHDA and CDR2 is SQIVND (reference sequence). The variable domain in full, completed from reference TRBV19 and TRBJ1-2, reads DGGITQSPKYLFRKEGQNVTLSCEQNLNHDAMYWYRQDPGQGLRLIYYSQIVNDFQKGDIAEGYSVSREKKESFPLTVTSAQKNPTAFYLCASSIERQGAKRLGYTFGSGTRLTVV.

This chain uses TRBV29-1 with TRBJ2-2, with D perhaps matching TRBD2 (5 bases). The ends were cut back, 3 bases at V and 0 bases at J, with 11 bases in the middle. The CDR3 covers 15 residues. Germline CDR1 reads SQVTM; CDR2 reads ANQGSEA. CDR3: CSVEDSAANTGELFF. CDR3 DNA: TGCAGCGTTGAGGATAGCGCTGCGAACACCGGGGAGCTGTTTTTT.

The DNA of the CDR3 is TGCGCCAGCAGCATCCCCCCTTCAGATACGCAGTATTTT. The encoded protein is CASSIPPSDTQYF. This chain connects TRBV5-1 to TRBJ2-3; the D is unclear. Germline CDR1 SGHRS, CDR2 YFSETQ. This CDR3 has 13 residues. Trimming removed 4 bases from V and 4 bases from J, with 10 bases in between.

The chain joins TRBV7-6 to TRBJ2-1, with D possibly being TRBD2 (6 bases). Germline V lookup: CDR1 SGHVS, CDR2 FNYEAQ. The CDR3 is made up of 14 amino acids. The germline V and J ends were trimmed by 5 bases and 6 bases, with 14 bases remaining between them. This CDR3 is CASSARLVVNEQFF. The CDR3 coding sequence is TGTGCCAGCAGCGCCCGACTAGTTGTCAATGAGCAGTTCTTC.

V usage is TRBV5-1 and J usage is TRBJ2-3; TRBD2 matches 12 bases. Germline assignment: CDR1 SGHRS and CDR2 YFSETQ. This CDR3 has 20 residues. The V gene end was trimmed by 0 bases and the J gene end by 4 bases; junction bases not matched to a gene: 15. CDR3 bases: TGCGCCAGCAGCTTGGAGGGTGGCCTAGCGGGAGGGGTTTCAGCAGATACGCAGTATTTT. Protein: CASSLEGGLAGGVSADTQYF.

This chain links TRBV11-2 with TRBJ1-1, with TRBD1 matching 7 bases. Germline V gene lookup returns CDR1 SGHAT and CDR2 FQNNGV. The CDR3 totals 14 residues. The trim removed 5 bases at V and 0 bases at J, leaving 3 bases unmatched. CDR3 sequence (DNA): TGTGCCAGCAGCCGGGACAGCCTGAACACTGAAGCTTTCTTT. Protein: CASSRDSLNTEAFF.

This clone occurred a few times. The CDR3 DNA follows: TGTGCCAGCAGGGTAGACAGCTATGGCTACACCTTC. It is translated as CASRVDSYGYTF. This chain links TRBV6-5 with TRBJ1-2, with a tentative D call TRBD1 (5 bases). In germline, CDR1 is MNHEY, CDR2 SVGAGI. Trimming cost V 6 bases and J 4 bases, with 9 bases left between them. The CDR3 contains 12 residues.

This sequence joins TRBV2 and TRBJ2-7; a possible D gene is TRBD1 (6 bases). The CDR3 contains 15 residues. Germline V gives CDR1 SNHLY, CDR2 FYNNEI. The V gene lost 2 bases and the J gene lost 4 bases, with 15 bases spanning the gap. The CDR3 region is CASSESQGGWYEQYF. As DNA, the CDR3 is TGTGCCAGCAGTGAATCACAGGGTGGCTGGTACGAGCAGTACTTC.

This clone was counted only a few times. The gene calls are TRBV6-4 and TRBJ2-1, with 13 bases matching TRBD2. In germline, CDR1 is MRHNA, CDR2 SNTAGT. This CDR3 spans 15 amino acids. J lost 7 bases, V lost 6 bases, and 6 bases had no gene match. CDR3 nucleotides: TGTGCCAGCAGCCCGGGACTAGCGGGACCTAATGAGCAGTTCTTC. This encodes CASSPGLAGPNEQFF.

The chain joins TRBV11-2 to TRBJ1-3; D gene ambiguous. The CDR3 totals 13 residues. Germline lookup yields CDR1 SGHAT and CDR2 FQNNGV. The germline V and J ends were trimmed by 8 bases and 4 bases, with 12 bases remaining between them. The CDR3 nucleotides read TGTGCCAGCGGTCGGGGAGCGGGAAACACCATATATTTT. Residues: CASGRGAGNTIYF.

The chain carries TRBV19 and TRBJ2-3; 8 bases are shared with TRBD1. The CDR3 sequence is 15 residues long. With 1 base clipped from V and 4 bases from J, the junction kept 4 bases outside the gene matches. Per the germline V gene, CDR1 is LNHDA and CDR2 is SQIVND (reference sequence). DNA of the CDR3: TGTGCCAGTAGTATAGGACAGGGGACCGCAGATACGCAGTATTTT. Amino acids: CASSIGQGTADTQYF. The full variable domain, its missing parts supplied by reference TRBV19 and TRBJ2-3, is DGGITQSPKYLFRKEGQNVTLSCEQNLNHDAMYWYRQDPGQGLRLIYYSQIVNDFQKGDIAEGYSVSREKKESFPLTVTSAQKNPTAFYLCASSIGQGTADTQYFGPGTRLTVL.

V gene TRBV14 combines with J gene TRBJ1-1; D possibly corresponds to TRBD1 (5 bases). The CDR3 runs 13 residues. V lost 5 bases and J lost 5, with 12 bases in between. CDR1 and CDR2 (germline): SGHDN, FVKESK. CDR3 sequence reads: CASSVDRKTEAFF. The CDR3 DNA sequence: TGTGCCAGCAGCGTTGACAGAAAGACTGAAGCTTTCTTT.

This rearrangement joins TRBV20-1 to TRBJ1-2; the match to TRBD1 covers 9 bases. Germline CDR1 reads DFQATT; CDR2 reads SNEGSKA (reference sequence). J was trimmed by 6 bases and V by 6 bases; bases with no gene match: 2. This CDR3 has 11 amino acids. CDR3 bases: TGCAGTGCCAGGACAGGGGATGGCTACACCTTC. Its translation: CSARTGDGYTF.

The chain has TRBV5-1 and TRBJ2-2; TRBD1 matches 10 bases. Germline CDR1 reads SGHRS; CDR2 reads YFSETQ. V gave up 3 bases and J gave up 4 bases; unmatched junction bases: 15. CDR3 size: 19 residues. DNA for the CDR3: TGCGCCAGCAGCTCGACCCCATTCCGGGACAGGGGTGGCACCGGGGAGCTGTTTTTT. Protein: CASSSTPFRDRGGTGELFF.

This rearrangement joins TRBV6-4 to TRBJ2-1, with 7 nucleotides matching TRBD1. The CDR3 has 15 amino acids. J was trimmed by 5 bases and V by 3 bases; bases with no gene match: 7. Germline assignment: CDR1 MRHNA and CDR2 SNTAGT. This chain's CDR3 is CASSETGQLNNEQFF. The CDR3 region has the DNA TGTGCCAGCAGTGAGACGGGACAGTTAAACAATGAGCAGTTCTTC.

This clone was detected only a few times. This chain joins TRBV28 and TRBJ2-3, with D perhaps matching TRBD1 (5 bases). CDR1 MDHEN and CDR2 SYDVKM come from the germline V gene. Trimming took 3 bases from V and 5 from J, leaving 18 bases between them. This CDR3 spans 16 amino acids. The CDR3 sequence is CASSFVTRWGQDTQYF. As DNA, the CDR3 is TGTGCCAGCAGTTTCGTAACGAGGTGGGGCCAAGATACGCAGTATTTT.

The chain is built from TRBV28 and TRBJ1-4; D may be TRBD1 (6 bases). The V end lost 6 bases, the J end lost 1 base, and 12 bases lay between the germline ends. Per the germline V gene, CDR1 is MDHEN and CDR2 is SYDVKM. This CDR3 is built from 15 residues. The CDR3 loop reads CASRTLRGTNEKLFF. The CDR3 bases are TGTGCCAGCAGGACCCTCAGGGGAACTAATGAAAAACTGTTTTTT.

This chain joins TRBV7-2 and TRBJ2-3; perhaps TRBD2 as D (6 bases). With 3 bases removed from V and 5 bases from J, the gap between germline ends came to 18 bases. CDR3 length equals 16 residues. Germline lookup yields CDR1 SGHTA and CDR2 FQGNSA. CDR3 in amino acids: CASSFSNRGTRDTQYF. The CDR3 DNA is TGTGCCAGCAGCTTTTCTAATCGGGGGACCCGAGATACGCAGTATTTT.

CDR3 protein: CASSVGFYPEANYGYTF. The CDR3 DNA follows: TGTGCCAGCAGCGTAGGATTCTACCCTGAAGCTAACTATGGCTACACCTTC. The genes are TRBV9 and TRBJ1-2; D remains unclear. Germline V lookup: CDR1 SGDLS, CDR2 YYNGEE. Trimming left V 0 bases short and J 0 bases short, with 15 bases between. This CDR3 spans 17 amino acids.

The chain recombines TRBV5-4 with TRBJ2-3; possible D gene TRBD2, 6 bases. Germline CDR1 reads SGHNT; CDR2 reads YYREEE (reference sequence). The CDR3 length is 16 residues. V was trimmed by 1 base and J by 2 bases, leaving 14 bases between them. Here the CDR3 reads CASSLRYGLLTDTQYF. As DNA, the CDR3 is TGTGCCAGCAGCTTGAGGTACGGACTACTCACAGATACGCAGTATTTT.

Details on this clone: Other DNA sequences in the same sample also yield this CDR3. The chain employs TRBV9 and TRBJ2-7; D remains ambiguous. The CDR3 extends over 14 amino acids. CDR1 and CDR2 (germline): SGDLS, YYNGEE. Trimming left V 0 bases short and J 0 bases short, with 7 bases between. As DNA, the CDR3 is TGTGCCAGCAGCGTAGGCGGCAGCTCCTACGAGCAGTACTTC. This sequence encodes CASSVGGSSYEQYF.

The rearrangement joins TRBV4-1 to TRBJ1-1, with 11 positions matching TRBD1. Unmatched junction bases numbered 5, after V lost 4 bases and J lost 1 base. The CDR3 has 16 residues. CDR1 and CDR2 (germline): MGHRA, YSYEKL. The DNA for the CDR3 is TGCGCCAGCAGCCTCGGACAGGGGGCAGCGAACACTGAAGCTTTCTTT. It is translated as CASSLGQGAANTEAFF.